This is a list of T cell receptor beta chains from one sample in a study of CD8+ T cells in alopecia areata. Data came from immunoSEQ multiplex PCR; TCRdb stores just in-frame clones and leaves some out. The table has around 100,000 clones, around 84% seen once; the top ten hold around 10%. The source material was CD8+ T cells sorted from blood, sampled at approximately week 31, from a patient treated with tofacitinib. The receptors derive from a human donor with alopecia areata. Each CDR3 is given with its conserved first and last residue. The D gene is left open where the match is weak. Size tells how often a clone was seen (once, few, many) or the class of an expanded clone, and some rows leave it out.

>TRBV7-9|.|TRBJ2-5|.
TGTGCCAGCAGCGGCGTCGAGGGCGGAAGGAGTTCTGACGAGACCCAGTACTTC
CASSGVEGGRSSDETQYF
>TRBV15|.|TRBJ2-5|TRBD1
TGTGCCACCAGGACAGGCGGTGGGACAGACCAAGAGACCCAGTACTTC
CATRTGGGTDQETQYF
>TRBV6-6|.|TRBJ2-5|.
TGTGCCAGCAGTGATGCGTTCTCCGGAGAGACCCAGTACTTC
CASSDAFSGETQYF
>TRBV6-6|.|TRBJ2-3|.
TGTGCCAGCAGTTACCCAGGACAGAGCACAGATACGCAGTATTTT
CASSYPGQSTDTQYF
>TRBV4-1|.|TRBJ2-1|.
TGCGCCAGCGGCCGGGACCTCAATGAGCAGTTCTTC
CASGRDLNEQFF
>TRBV15|.|TRBJ2-2|TRBD2
TGTGCCACCAGCAGAGATGATATGGCTAGCGGGAGATCCGGGGAGCTGTTTTTT
CATSRDDMASGRSGELFF
>TRBV7-3|.|TRBJ1-2|.
TGTGCCAGCAGCTTAGTGACCCAACCAAACTATGGCTACACCTTC
CASSLVTQPNYGYTF
>TRBV19|.|TRBJ2-7|TRBD2
TGTGCCAGTCTCGTCGGGGGGGACAACACCTACGAGCAGTACTTC
CASLVGGDNTYEQYF
>TRBV4-1|.|TRBJ2-5|.
TGCGCCAGCAGCCAAGTTGGGGAGGAGGGCTGGCAGTACTTC
CASSQVGEEGWQYF
>TRBV7-9|.|TRBJ2-1|.
TGTGCCAGCAGCTTAGGCCGTGGGGTTTACAATGAGCAGTTCTTC
CASSLGRGVYNEQFF
>TRBV11-2|.|TRBJ2-1|.
TGTGCCAGCAGCCCCGGTTCCGACGGGGAGCAGTTCTTC
CASSPGSDGEQFF
>TRBV4-1|.|TRBJ1-6|TRBD1
TGCGCCAGCAGCCAAGACACAGGGGAGGACTCACCCCTCCACTTT
CASSQDTGEDSPLHF
>TRBV4-1|.|TRBJ2-3|.
TGCGCCAGCAGCCAAGATGTGCGCGGGACAGATACGCAGTATTTT
CASSQDVRGTDTQYF
>TRBV20-1|.|TRBJ2-3|.
TGCAGTGCCCCCAGCACAGATACGCAGTATTTT
CSAPSTDTQYF
>TRBV2|.|TRBJ1-1|.
TGTGCCAGCAGTGTTGGGCTGGGCACTGAAGCTTTCTTT
CASSVGLGTEAFF
>TRBV19|once|TRBJ2-1|.
TGTGCCAGTCGAGGCTTGGCGTACAATGAGCAGTTCTTC
CASRGLAYNEQFF
>TRBV9|.|TRBJ1-2|.
TGTGCCAGCAGTGCCGATTCTGGTGGCTACACCTTC
CASSADSGGYTF
>TRBV29-1|.|TRBJ2-7|.
TGCAGCGTTTTCGTCCCAGGGGCTCTCTCCTACGAGCAGTACTTC
CSVFVPGALSYEQYF
>TRBV4-1|.|TRBJ2-7|.
TGCGCCAGCAGCCAAGAATTTTCCTCGGGCGAGCAGTACTTC
CASSQEFSSGEQYF
>TRBV27|.|TRBJ2-7|.
TGTGCCAGCAGTTTAGTGGGGCCCCGTAGCTCCTACGAGCAGTACTTC
CASSLVGPRSSYEQYF
>TRBV29-1|.|TRBJ2-7|TRBD1
TGCAGCGTTGAACTCCCGCCGGGACAGGGGTTTCCCTACGAGCAGTACTTC
CSVELPPGQGFPYEQYF
>TRBV7-9|.|TRBJ2-7|TRBD1
TGTGCCAGCAGCTTAGAGGGACAGTTCTACGAGCAGTACTTC
CASSLEGQFYEQYF
>TRBV21-1|once|TRBJ1-5|.
TGTGCCAGCAGCAAACCGGGACAGGGGGCTTGTCAGCCCCAGCATTTT
CASSKPGQGACQPQHF
>TRBV7-3|.|TRBJ2-1|TRBD2
TGTGCCAGCAGCTACATAGCGGGGGGAAATAATGAGCAGTTCTTC
CASSYIAGGNNEQFF
>TRBV6-1|.|TRBJ2-7|.
TGTGCCAGCAGTGGTGATGTTTCGAACTACGAGCAGTACTTC
CASSGDVSNYEQYF
>TRBV7-6|.|TRBJ2-7|.
TGTGCCAGCAGCTCTGACCTCACCGAGCAGTACTTC
CASSSDLTEQYF
>TRBV4-1|.|TRBJ1-2|.
TGCGCCAGCAGCCAAGATTGGAACGGCTACACCTTC
CASSQDWNGYTF
>TRBV7-9|.|TRBJ2-4|TRBD1
TGTGCCAGCAGCTCGGAAAGATCGCGACAGGGCAATGAAAACATTCAGTACTTC
CASSSERSRQGNENIQYF
>TRBV29-1|.|TRBJ2-7|.
TGCAGCGTTGTCAACATCTACGAGCAGTACTTC
CSVVNIYEQYF
>TRBV19|.|TRBJ2-7|.
TGTGCCAGTAGCCTTACAGGGTACGGGAACGAGCAGTACTTC
CASSLTGYGNEQYF
>TRBV19|.|TRBJ2-2|.
TGTGCCAGTATCCCTACAGGGTCGAACACCGGGGAGCTGTTTTTT
CASIPTGSNTGELFF